These T cell receptor beta chains were read from a single sample in a study of CD4+ T cells in melanoma. TCRdb's table, derived via immunoSEQ multiplex PCR, lists solely in-frame clones and lacks some. This sample carries over 9,000 clones, roughly two thirds of them seen once, and the ten largest clones take around 9.7%. Input material: cells from a culture (not recorded whether cultured in vitro). The receptors come from a human donor with melanoma. Both conserved end residues are part of each CDR3. The D gene is left open where the match is weak. The size of a clone is reported for some rows only, either as once, few or many, or as a class for expanded clones.

CDR3 DNA: TGTGCCAGCAGCCCACGCGGGGGGGCCACAGATACGCAGTATTTT; CDR3 protein: CASSPRGGATDTQYF; D gene: TRBD2; clone size: once; V gene: TRBV7-3; J gene: TRBJ2-3
CDR3 DNA: TGTGCCAGCAGCTTATACGGGAGAGGCACTGAAGCTTTCTTT; CDR3 protein: CASSLYGRGTEAFF; D gene: .; clone size: .; V gene: TRBV11-2; J gene: TRBJ1-1
CDR3 DNA: TGTGCCAGCAGCTCGCCCGTAGAAGGGTTGACCCAGTACTTC; CDR3 protein: CASSSPVEGLTQYF; D gene: .; clone size: .; V gene: TRBV5-5; J gene: TRBJ2-5
CDR3 DNA: TGTGCCAGCAGCCCGCTTTTCGGTACCTACGAGCAGTACTTC; CDR3 protein: CASSPLFGTYEQYF; D gene: .; clone size: .; V gene: TRBV7-2; J gene: TRBJ2-7
CDR3 DNA: TGTGCCAGCAGCCCATCGGACAGCCGATCGAGTACCATATATTTT; CDR3 protein: CASSPSDSRSSTIYF; D gene: .; clone size: .; V gene: TRBV7-6; J gene: TRBJ1-3
CDR3 DNA: TGTGCCTGGAGCCCTCGGGGGTCCCCACTCTATGGCTACACCTTC; CDR3 protein: CAWSPRGSPLYGYTF; D gene: .; clone size: .; V gene: TRBV30; J gene: TRBJ1-2
CDR3 DNA: TGTGCCAGCAGCCGAGAGCGGGGGGACCACGAGCAGTACTTC; CDR3 protein: CASSRERGDHEQYF; D gene: TRBD2; clone size: .; V gene: TRBV4-2; J gene: TRBJ2-7
CDR3 DNA: TGTGCCAGCAGCGCAACACCACTAGCGGGGGGTGGTACGCAGTATTTT; CDR3 protein: CASSATPLAGGGTQYF; D gene: TRBD2; clone size: .; V gene: TRBV9; J gene: TRBJ2-3
CDR3 DNA: TGTGCCAGCAGCCGCACCGGGACAGGGGGATTAAGCAATCAGCCCCAGCATTTT; CDR3 protein: CASSRTGTGGLSNQPQHF; D gene: TRBD1; clone size: .; V gene: TRBV14; J gene: TRBJ1-5
CDR3 DNA: TGTGCCAGCAGCTCCGGGGGGGGGTATCCCTACTTC; CDR3 protein: CASSSGGGYPYF; D gene: TRBD2; clone size: once; V gene: TRBV2; J gene: TRBJ2-4
CDR3 DNA: TGTGCCAGCAGCTTTTTTTTATCAATGGCTGGGGGGAGGAACACTGAAGCTTTCTTT; CDR3 protein: CASSFFLSMAGGRNTEAFF; D gene: .; clone size: .; V gene: TRBV5-5; J gene: TRBJ1-1
CDR3 DNA: TGTGCCAGCAGCTTAACAGGGACAGGGGGCTTAGGGAACACTGAAGCTTTCTTT; CDR3 protein: CASSLTGTGGLGNTEAFF; D gene: TRBD1; clone size: .; V gene: TRBV7-3; J gene: TRBJ1-1
CDR3 DNA: TGTGCCAGCAGCCTCGGGACAGCTACTGAAGCTTTCTTT; CDR3 protein: CASSLGTATEAFF; D gene: TRBD1; clone size: .; V gene: TRBV5-6; J gene: TRBJ1-1
CDR3 DNA: TGTGCCAGCAGCCAGTCATTGGGGTACCAAGAGACCCAGTACTTC; CDR3 protein: CASSQSLGYQETQYF; D gene: .; clone size: .; V gene: TRBV4-2; J gene: TRBJ2-5
CDR3 DNA: TGTGCCAGCAGTCCCTCTAACACTGAAGCTTTCTTT; CDR3 protein: CASSPSNTEAFF; D gene: .; clone size: few; V gene: TRBV6-6; J gene: TRBJ1-1
CDR3 DNA: TGTGCCAGCAGCTTGGAGATACGAACCCTGACGGCTAACTATGGCTACACCTTC; CDR3 protein: CASSLEIRTLTANYGYTF; D gene: .; clone size: .; V gene: TRBV5-4; J gene: TRBJ1-2
CDR3 DNA: TGTGCCAGCAGCTTATCCCGGTGGTCCGAGACCCAGTACTTC; CDR3 protein: CASSLSRWSETQYF; D gene: .; clone size: .; V gene: TRBV11-2; J gene: TRBJ2-5
CDR3 DNA: TGCGCCAGCAGCTTTGAGGGAACCGGGGAGCTGTTTTTT; CDR3 protein: CASSFEGTGELFF; D gene: .; clone size: .; V gene: TRBV5-1; J gene: TRBJ2-2
CDR3 DNA: TGCGCCAGCAGCCAAGTGGCCTTCGTTGATGAAAAACTGTTTTTT; CDR3 protein: CASSQVAFVDEKLFF; D gene: .; clone size: .; V gene: TRBV4-1; J gene: TRBJ1-4
CDR3 DNA: TGTGCCAGCAGAATCGACAGGGACGGCTACACCTTC; CDR3 protein: CASRIDRDGYTF; D gene: TRBD1; clone size: few; V gene: TRBV2; J gene: TRBJ1-2
CDR3 DNA: TGTGCCAGCTCACCTGGGACAGGTCGGACCGGGGAGCTGTTTTTT; CDR3 protein: CASSPGTGRTGELFF; D gene: TRBD1; clone size: once; V gene: TRBV18; J gene: TRBJ2-2
CDR3 DNA: TGCGCCAGCAGCTTGGTCGCCGGAGACACCTACGAGCAGTACTTC; CDR3 protein: CASSLVAGDTYEQYF; D gene: .; clone size: .; V gene: TRBV5-1; J gene: TRBJ2-7
CDR3 DNA: TGTGCCAGCAGCTCCCTTAACTCTAACTATGGCTACACCTTC; CDR3 protein: CASSSLNSNYGYTF; D gene: .; clone size: .; V gene: TRBV5-6; J gene: TRBJ1-2
CDR3 DNA: TGTGCCAGCAGCGTAGGTGGTCTGAGAGAGACCCAGTACTTC; CDR3 protein: CASSVGGLRETQYF; D gene: .; clone size: .; V gene: TRBV9; J gene: TRBJ2-5
CDR3 DNA: TGTGCCAGCAGCCAACGGGCAAGTTCGGATACGCAGTATTTT; CDR3 protein: CASSQRASSDTQYF; D gene: .; clone size: once; V gene: TRBV7-2; J gene: TRBJ2-3
CDR3 DNA: TGTGCCAGCAGCTTAGCGCCCTCCGGGGTCCGAGAGACCCAGTACTTC; CDR3 protein: CASSLAPSGVRETQYF; D gene: .; clone size: .; V gene: TRBV7-6; J gene: TRBJ2-5
CDR3 DNA: TGCGCCAGCAGGCCCGCCTACCGGGTCTACGAGCAGTACTTC; CDR3 protein: CASRPAYRVYEQYF; D gene: .; clone size: .; V gene: TRBV5-1; J gene: TRBJ2-7
CDR3 DNA: TGTGCCAGCAGTTTGACCGGGACGGACTATGGCTACACCTTC; CDR3 protein: CASSLTGTDYGYTF; D gene: .; clone size: .; V gene: TRBV5-8; J gene: TRBJ1-2
CDR3 DNA: TGTGCCATCAGTGTAACTAGCGGGGGGGCCGGGGAGCAGTTCTTC; CDR3 protein: CAISVTSGGAGEQFF; D gene: TRBD2; clone size: .; V gene: TRBV10-3; J gene: TRBJ2-1
CDR3 DNA: TGTGCCTGGAGTTCTCCGGTCAGAGCTAACTATGGCTACACCTTC; CDR3 protein: CAWSSPVRANYGYTF; D gene: .; clone size: .; V gene: TRBV30; J gene: TRBJ1-2
CDR3 DNA: TGTGCCAGCAGCCAGACAGGGGGTTTCTACAATGAGCAGTTCTTC; CDR3 protein: CASSQTGGFYNEQFF; D gene: TRBD1; clone size: .; V gene: TRBV7-3; J gene: TRBJ2-1
CDR3 DNA: TGTGCCAGCAGTCACAGGGATGGCCAGCCCCAGCATTTT; CDR3 protein: CASSHRDGQPQHF; D gene: .; clone size: .; V gene: TRBV6-6; J gene: TRBJ1-5
CDR3 DNA: TGTGCCAGCAGCTTAGTGGGCACGAACACTGAAGCTTTCTTT; CDR3 protein: CASSLVGTNTEAFF; D gene: .; clone size: .; V gene: TRBV7-3; J gene: TRBJ1-1
CDR3 DNA: TGTGCTAGTGGTTTATCGGCTACAGGGGCCTACTATAATTCACCCCTCCACTTT; CDR3 protein: CASGLSATGAYYNSPLHF; D gene: TRBD1; clone size: few; V gene: TRBV12-5; J gene: TRBJ1-6
CDR3 DNA: TGTGCCAGCAGATCAACAGGGATCGCCTACAATGAGCAGTTCTTC; CDR3 protein: CASRSTGIAYNEQFF; D gene: .; clone size: .; V gene: TRBV7-2; J gene: TRBJ2-1
CDR3 DNA: TGTGCCAGTAGTAGCATACAGCTCGCTGATGAAAAACTGTTTTTT; CDR3 protein: CASSSIQLADEKLFF; D gene: .; clone size: .; V gene: TRBV19; J gene: TRBJ1-4
CDR3 DNA: TGTGCCATCAGTGACCCAGGGGGCCCTAACTATGGCTACACCTTC; CDR3 protein: CAISDPGGPNYGYTF; D gene: TRBD1; clone size: .; V gene: TRBV10-3; J gene: TRBJ1-2
CDR3 DNA: TGTGCCAGCAGTGAACGTCGAAGGCTAGAAGAGCAGTACTTC; CDR3 protein: CASSERRRLEEQYF; D gene: .; clone size: .; V gene: TRBV6-1; J gene: TRBJ2-7
CDR3 DNA: TGCGCCAGCAGCTGGACTCCTCAAGAGACCCAGTACTTC; CDR3 protein: CASSWTPQETQYF; D gene: .; clone size: .; V gene: TRBV5-1; J gene: TRBJ2-5
CDR3 DNA: TGTGCCAGCAGCGAGGGGGGGGCGGGGCAGCCCCAGCATTTT; CDR3 protein: CASSEGGAGQPQHF; D gene: .; clone size: .; V gene: TRBV7-8; J gene: TRBJ1-5
CDR3 DNA: TGTGCCAGCAGCTCAGTGAAGGCGCGGTTGGAGACCCAGTACTTC; CDR3 protein: CASSSVKARLETQYF; D gene: .; clone size: .; V gene: TRBV7-9; J gene: TRBJ2-5
CDR3 DNA: TGTGCCAGCCACTTAGATGGACGGATAAACACTGAAGCTTTCTTT; CDR3 protein: CASHLDGRINTEAFF; D gene: .; clone size: .; V gene: TRBV6-1; J gene: TRBJ1-1
CDR3 DNA: TGTGCCAGCAGTGCCTCTGGAAACACCATATATTTT; CDR3 protein: CASSASGNTIYF; D gene: .; clone size: .; V gene: TRBV2; J gene: TRBJ1-3
CDR3 DNA: TGTGCCAGCAGCCCCCCGTGGGCCGGGGCCTTCAGAGAGACCCAGTACTTC; CDR3 protein: CASSPPWAGAFRETQYF; D gene: .; clone size: .; V gene: TRBV21-1; J gene: TRBJ2-5
CDR3 DNA: TGTGCCAGCAGCTCCCCAGGGTTAGGTGGCTACACCTTC; CDR3 protein: CASSSPGLGGYTF; D gene: .; clone size: .; V gene: TRBV7-8; J gene: TRBJ1-2
CDR3 DNA: TGTGCCAGCAGCTTAGGGGCAGGGGATCTCTACGAGCAGTACTTC; CDR3 protein: CASSLGAGDLYEQYF; D gene: .; clone size: few; V gene: TRBV7-2; J gene: TRBJ2-7
CDR3 DNA: TGTGCCAGCAGCCAAGATATCCGGGACACACGTCATGGCTACACCTTC; CDR3 protein: CASSQDIRDTRHGYTF; D gene: .; clone size: medium-sized; V gene: TRBV4-2; J gene: TRBJ1-2
CDR3 DNA: TGCGCCAGCAGCACAAGGACAGGATACACCGGGGAGCTGTTTTTT; CDR3 protein: CASSTRTGYTGELFF; D gene: TRBD1; clone size: .; V gene: TRBV5-1; J gene: TRBJ2-2
CDR3 DNA: TGTGCCAGCAGCCAGTCACTAGCGGGGGGGCCAGGAGATACGCAGTATTTT; CDR3 protein: CASSQSLAGGPGDTQYF; D gene: TRBD2; clone size: .; V gene: TRBV4-2; J gene: TRBJ2-3
CDR3 DNA: TGTGCCAGCAGAGAAGGACTGCATTCACCCCTCCACTTT; CDR3 protein: CASREGLHSPLHF; D gene: .; clone size: few; V gene: TRBV6-5; J gene: TRBJ1-6
CDR3 DNA: TGTGCCAGCAGCTCAAAGGAAGGGACAGGGAACACTGAAGCTTTCTTT; CDR3 protein: CASSSKEGTGNTEAFF; D gene: TRBD1; clone size: .; V gene: TRBV7-2; J gene: TRBJ1-1